This is a list of T cell receptor beta chains from one sample in a study of beta chain features in type 1 diabetes. Repertoires were generated with immunoSEQ multiplex PCR, while TCRdb's copy carries only in-frame clones and drops some. Of some 150,000 clones in the sample, over 8% are singletons; the top ten hold almost 0.65%. Source material: central memory CD4+ T cells from blood. These receptors came from a woman between 35 and 50 years old in good health. Each CDR3 is given with its conserved first and last residue. Fields, in order: J gene, clone size, D gene, V gene, CDR3 protein, CDR3 DNA. The D gene is left open where the match is weak. The size entry is marked missing in some rows and otherwise reads once, few, many or a size class.

TRBJ1-1 | . | TRBD1 | TRBV13 | CASSLRTGRGRNTEAFF | TGTGCCAGCAGCTTACGGACAGGGAGAGGGAGAAACACTGAAGCTTTCTTT
TRBJ2-7 | few | . | TRBV7-8 | CASSSNRAAYEQYF | TGTGCCAGCAGCTCCAACAGAGCTGCGTACGAGCAGTACTTC
TRBJ1-5 | few | TRBD1 | TRBV5-6 | CASSLGGTGASNQPQHF | TGTGCCAGCAGCTTGGGGGGGACAGGGGCTAGCAATCAGCCCCAGCATTTT
TRBJ2-2 | . | . | TRBV11-2 | CAMRGPTGELFF | TGTGCCATGCGGGGGCCCACCGGGGAGCTGTTTTTT
TRBJ1-2 | . | . | TRBV11-2 | CASSLAANYGYTF | TGTGCCAGCAGCTTAGCAGCTAACTATGGCTACACCTTC
TRBJ1-2 | . | . | TRBV27 | CASSLNRDGVYGYTF | TGTGCCAGCAGCCTGAACAGGGATGGGGTCTATGGCTACACCTTC
TRBJ1-2 | few | . | TRBV19 | CASSTGLRNGYTF | TGTGCCAGTAGTACCGGACTCCGAAATGGCTACACCTTC
TRBJ2-5 | . | TRBD1 | TRBV7-4 | CASSIEGVWDRVSRNQETQYF | TGTGCCAGCAGCATAGAGGGTGTATGGGACAGGGTATCACGGAACCAAGAGACCCAGTACTTC
TRBJ1-1 | many | . | TRBV14 | CASSLHTRNTEAFF | TGTGCCAGCAGCCTGCATACTCGGAACACTGAAGCTTTCTTT
TRBJ2-7 | few | TRBD2 | TRBV5-1 | CASSLALAGATYEQYF | TGCGCCAGCAGCTTGGCCCTAGCGGGGGCGACCTACGAGCAGTACTTC